Below, 8 T cell receptor beta chains from the same sample are listed, as sequenced in a study of PD-1 blockade in classical Hodgkin lymphoma. Generated by immunoSEQ multiplex PCR, the TCRdb table keeps only in-frame clones and is missing some. The sample lists about 85,000 clones, roughly nine tenths occurring once. Time point denoted: cycle 4 day 1 (C4D1), after more than 5 weeks of nivolumab. Each and every patient relapsed after autologous stem cell transplantation, and patients got differing brentuximab vedotin exposure. The sequencing here drew on peripheral blood mononuclear cells (PBMCs), taken before the fourth cycle of nivolumab. The receptor set was obtained from a human donor with classical Hodgkin lymphoma.

This sequence joins TRBV14 and TRBJ1-1; unclear D gene. Trimming shortened V by 0 bases and J by 8 bases, and 13 bases separated the two germline ends. The CDR3 totals 14 residues. Germline V gene sequence: CDR1 SGHDN, CDR2 FVKESK. CDR3 DNA sequence: TGTGCCAGCAGCCAAGATGACGACCCCCTCGAAGCTTTCTTT. It specifies CASSQDDDPLEAFF.

V usage is TRBV29-1 and J usage is TRBJ2-1; 9 bases line up with TRBD1. The CDR3 spans 14 residues. CDR1 is SQVTM and CDR2 is ANQGSEA in the germline V gene. The ends lost 6 bases at V and 6 bases at J; junction bases unmatched: 9. The CDR3 bases are TGCAGCGTGGGAAGGACAGGGGCAGGCAATGAGCAGTTCTTC. Protein: CSVGRTGAGNEQFF.

Details on this clone: Sequence at one end of the junction differs from germline and may be a read error. The gene calls are TRBV7-2 and TRBJ2-3; TRBD1 aligns across 7 bases. The CDR3 loop spans 11 amino acids. Germline loops: CDR1 SGHTA, CDR2 FQGNSA. The CDR3 sequence is CASSSGDSHRF. For the CDR3, the DNA is TGTGCCAGCAGCTCTGGGGACAGCCACAGGTTT.

The gene calls are TRBV5-6 and TRBJ2-1, with D unclear. Germline loops: CDR1 SGHDT, CDR2 YYEEEE. Trimming removed 10 bases from V and 0 bases from J, with 14 bases in between. This CDR3 has 14 amino acids. CDR3 region: CASERTVSYNEQFF. Here the CDR3 DNA reads TGTGCCTCCGAGAGGACGGTCTCCTACAATGAGCAGTTCTTC.

This clone has a handful of counts. This chain connects TRBV7-9 to TRBJ1-1; D gene unclear. CDR1 SEHNR and CDR2 FQNEAQ come from the germline V gene (reference sequence). V was cut by 6 bases and J by 1 base, with 15 bases left in between. The CDR3 covers 15 residues. CDR3 protein: CASSQLGTENTEAFF. The CDR3 nucleotides are TGTGCCAGCAGTCAGTTAGGAACAGAGAACACTGAAGCTTTCTTT.

V and J are TRBV28 and TRBJ2-3; D is unresolved. CDR1 is MDHEN and CDR2 is SYDVKM in the germline V gene. There are 12 residues in the CDR3. V lost 7 bases and J lost 6, with 11 bases in between. CDR3 sequence (DNA): TGTGCCAGCAACGGCGGTTCGGATACGCAGTATTTT. Its translation is CASNGGSDTQYF.

The V gene is TRBV7-9, the J gene TRBJ2-5, with D possibly matching TRBD2 (7 bases). The germline V and J ends were trimmed by 2 bases and 5 bases, with 18 bases remaining between them. The CDR3 is made up of 16 amino acids. Germline CDR1 is SEHNR and CDR2 is FQNEAQ (reference sequence). This chain's CDR3 is CASSLFGGGQGETQYF. The DNA of the CDR3 is TGTGCCAGCAGCTTATTTGGCGGGGGCCAAGGGGAGACCCAGTACTTC.

The chain combines TRBV5-1 with TRBJ1-6, with D possibly being TRBD1 (5 bases). The CDR3 length is 12 residues. Germline assignment: CDR1 SGHRS and CDR2 YFSETQ. Deletions cut 3 bases from V and 9 bases from J, with 7 bases between. The CDR3 sequence is CASSWGGSPLHF. The CDR3 nucleotides read TGCGCCAGCAGCTGGGGGGGTTCACCCCTCCACTTT.